The sequence of this T cell receptor (beta chain) was determined in a study of monozygotic twins with cystic fibrosis. Whole-study context: With roughly 16 PCR cycles, barcoded libraries came from about 2.9 micrograms of fragmented DNA.

As concerns this clone: Its antigen is unidentified.

Assay: immunoSEQ multiplex PCR; the TCRdb copy retains only in-frame clones and omits some. The sample carries about 39,000 clones, under 95% recorded once. CDR1 and CDR2 (germline): LNHNV, YYDKDF (reference sequence). With 4 bases clipped from V and 3 bases from J, the junction kept 6 bases outside the gene matches. This CDR3 region has 14 residues. General study results and limits: Unrelated CF individuals shared fewer identical clonotypes than monozygotic CF twins. In 13 of 16 pairs, V gene usage was closest to the co-twin's. Clonality was generally low (median around 0.009), higher in the most severe patients.

The chain joins TRBV15 to TRBJ2-7; 7 bases are shared with TRBD1. The sequenced material came from blood. The sequence was obtained from a boy between 2 and 10 years old with cystic fibrosis. Here the CDR3 reads CATSIRQGNYEQYF. The CDR3 DNA follows: TGTGCCACCAGCATTCGACAGGGTAACTACGAGCAGTACTTC.